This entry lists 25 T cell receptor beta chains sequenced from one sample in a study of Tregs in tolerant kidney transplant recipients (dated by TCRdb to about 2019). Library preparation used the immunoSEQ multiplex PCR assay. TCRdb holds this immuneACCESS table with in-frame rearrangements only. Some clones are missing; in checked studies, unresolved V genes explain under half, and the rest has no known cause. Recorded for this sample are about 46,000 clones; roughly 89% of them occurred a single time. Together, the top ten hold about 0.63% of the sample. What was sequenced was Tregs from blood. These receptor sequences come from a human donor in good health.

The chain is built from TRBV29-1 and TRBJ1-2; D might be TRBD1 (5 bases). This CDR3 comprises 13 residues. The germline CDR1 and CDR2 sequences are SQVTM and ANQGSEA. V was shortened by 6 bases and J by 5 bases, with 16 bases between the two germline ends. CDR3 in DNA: TGCAGCGTCCTAGGACGGGGGGGATATGGCTACACCTTC. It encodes CSVLGRGGYGYTF.

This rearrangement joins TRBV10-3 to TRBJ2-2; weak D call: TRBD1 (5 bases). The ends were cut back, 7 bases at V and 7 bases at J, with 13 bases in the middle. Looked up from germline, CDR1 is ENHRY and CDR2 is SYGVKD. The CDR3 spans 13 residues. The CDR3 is CAITDIPGGELFF. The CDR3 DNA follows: TGTGCCATCACGGACATTCCGGGCGGGGAGCTGTTTTTT.

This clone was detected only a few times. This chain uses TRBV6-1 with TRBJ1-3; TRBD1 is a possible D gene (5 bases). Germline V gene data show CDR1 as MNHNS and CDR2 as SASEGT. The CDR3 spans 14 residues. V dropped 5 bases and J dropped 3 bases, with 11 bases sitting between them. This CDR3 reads CASSSWGVGNTIYF. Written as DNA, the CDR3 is TGTGCCAGCAGTTCCTGGGGGGTTGGAAACACCATATATTTT.

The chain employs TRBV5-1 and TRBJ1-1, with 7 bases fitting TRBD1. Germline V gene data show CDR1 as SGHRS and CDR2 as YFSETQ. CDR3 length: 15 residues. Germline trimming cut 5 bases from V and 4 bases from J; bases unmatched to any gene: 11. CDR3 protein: CASRLGTASLTEAFF. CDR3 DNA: TGCGCCAGCAGGCTAGGGACAGCTAGTCTCACTGAAGCTTTCTTT.

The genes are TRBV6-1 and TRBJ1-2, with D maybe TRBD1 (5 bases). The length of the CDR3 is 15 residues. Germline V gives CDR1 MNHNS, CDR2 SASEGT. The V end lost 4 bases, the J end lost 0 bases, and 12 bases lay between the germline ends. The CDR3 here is CASSAGTAPNYGYTF. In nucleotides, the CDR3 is TGTGCCAGCAGTGCCGGGACCGCGCCTAACTATGGCTACACCTTC.

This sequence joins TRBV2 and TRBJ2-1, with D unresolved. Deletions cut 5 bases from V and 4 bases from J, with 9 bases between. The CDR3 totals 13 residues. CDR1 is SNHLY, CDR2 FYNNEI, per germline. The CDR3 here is CASSNSLYNEQFF. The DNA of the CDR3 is TGTGCCAGCAGTAACAGCCTTTACAATGAGCAGTTCTTC.

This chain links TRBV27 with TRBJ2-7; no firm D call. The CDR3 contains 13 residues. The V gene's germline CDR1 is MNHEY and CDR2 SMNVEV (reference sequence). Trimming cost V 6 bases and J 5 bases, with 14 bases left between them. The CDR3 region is CASRAPGSNEQYF. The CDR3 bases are TGTGCCAGCAGAGCCCCCGGTTCAAACGAGCAGTACTTC.

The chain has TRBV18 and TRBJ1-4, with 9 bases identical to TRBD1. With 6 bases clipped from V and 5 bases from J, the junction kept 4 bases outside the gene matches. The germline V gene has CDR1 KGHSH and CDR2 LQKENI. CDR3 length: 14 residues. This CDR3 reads CASSPGTGNEKLFF. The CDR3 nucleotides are TGTGCCAGCTCGCCCGGGACAGGGAATGAAAAACTGTTTTTT. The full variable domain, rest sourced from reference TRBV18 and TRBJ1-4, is NAGVMQNPRHLVRRRGQEARLRCSPMKGHSHVYWYRQLPEEGLKFMVYLQKENIIDESGMPKERFSAEFPKEGPSILRIQQVVRGDSAAYFCASSPGTGNEKLFFGSGTQLSVL.

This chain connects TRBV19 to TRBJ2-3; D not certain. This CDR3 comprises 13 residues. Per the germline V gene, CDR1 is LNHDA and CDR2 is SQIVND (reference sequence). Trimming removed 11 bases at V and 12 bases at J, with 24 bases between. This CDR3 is CASTPPDIRLQYF. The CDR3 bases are TGTGCCTCGACCCCTCCCGATATACGGCTCCAGTATTTT.

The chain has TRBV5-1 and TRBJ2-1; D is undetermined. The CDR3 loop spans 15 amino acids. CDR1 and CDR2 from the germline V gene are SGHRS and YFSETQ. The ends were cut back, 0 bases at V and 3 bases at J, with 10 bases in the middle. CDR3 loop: CASSLGLAHYNEQFF. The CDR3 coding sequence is TGCGCCAGCAGCTTGGGCCTGGCCCACTACAATGAGCAGTTCTTC.

CDR3 sequence: CASSPKSTDTQYF. The CDR3 bases are TGTGCCAGCAGCCCAAAGAGCACAGATACGCAGTATTTT. The chain joins TRBV13 to TRBJ2-3; no definite D call. Germline CDR1 and CDR2: PRHDT and FYEKMQ (reference sequence). CDR3 length equals 13 residues. V was cut by 5 bases and J by 0 bases, with 6 bases left in between.

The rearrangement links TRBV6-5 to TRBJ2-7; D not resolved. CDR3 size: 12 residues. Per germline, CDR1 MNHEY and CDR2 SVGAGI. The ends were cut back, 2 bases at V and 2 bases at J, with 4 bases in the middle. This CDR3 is CASSYPAYEQYF. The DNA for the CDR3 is TGTGCCAGCAGTTACCCTGCCTACGAGCAGTACTTC.

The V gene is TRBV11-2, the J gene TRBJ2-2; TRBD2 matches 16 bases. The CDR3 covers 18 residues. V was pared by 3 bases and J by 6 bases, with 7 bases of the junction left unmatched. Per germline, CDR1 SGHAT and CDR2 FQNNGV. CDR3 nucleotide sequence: TGTGCCAGCAGCTTGGGACTAGCGGGAGGGCGTGTCCCCGGGGAGCTGTTTTTT. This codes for CASSLGLAGGRVPGELFF.

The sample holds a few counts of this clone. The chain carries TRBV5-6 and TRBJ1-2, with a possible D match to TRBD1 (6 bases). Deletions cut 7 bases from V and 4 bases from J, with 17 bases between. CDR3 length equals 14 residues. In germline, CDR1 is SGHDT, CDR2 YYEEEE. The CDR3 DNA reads TGTGCCAGCCTCTGGAGGGGGGGCGGCTATGGCTACACCTTC. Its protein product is CASLWRGGGYGYTF.

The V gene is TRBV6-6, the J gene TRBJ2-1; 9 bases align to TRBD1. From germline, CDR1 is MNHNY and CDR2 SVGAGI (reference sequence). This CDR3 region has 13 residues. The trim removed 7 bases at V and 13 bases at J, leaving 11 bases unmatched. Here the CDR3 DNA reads TGTGCCAGCACACCGGGACAGGGCAGTCCCCAGTTCTTC. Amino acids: CASTPGQGSPQFF.

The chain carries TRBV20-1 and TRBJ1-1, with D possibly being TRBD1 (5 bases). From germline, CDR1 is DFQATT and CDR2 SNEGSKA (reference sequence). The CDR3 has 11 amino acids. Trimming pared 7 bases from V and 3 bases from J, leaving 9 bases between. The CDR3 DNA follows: TGCAGTGGTTCAGGGTACACTGAAGCTTTCTTT. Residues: CSGSGYTEAFF.

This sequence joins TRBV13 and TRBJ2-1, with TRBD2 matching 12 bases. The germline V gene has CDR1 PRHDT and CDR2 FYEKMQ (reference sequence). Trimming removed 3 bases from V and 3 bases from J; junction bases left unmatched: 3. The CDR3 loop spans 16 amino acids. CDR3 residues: CASSFRLAGDYNEQFF. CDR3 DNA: TGTGCCAGCAGCTTTCGACTAGCGGGAGACTACAATGAGCAGTTCTTC.

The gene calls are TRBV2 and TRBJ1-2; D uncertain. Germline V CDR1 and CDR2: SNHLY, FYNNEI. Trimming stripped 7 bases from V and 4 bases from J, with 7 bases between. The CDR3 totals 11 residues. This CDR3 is CASKAFYGYTF. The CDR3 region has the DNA TGTGCCAGCAAGGCCTTCTATGGCTACACCTTC.

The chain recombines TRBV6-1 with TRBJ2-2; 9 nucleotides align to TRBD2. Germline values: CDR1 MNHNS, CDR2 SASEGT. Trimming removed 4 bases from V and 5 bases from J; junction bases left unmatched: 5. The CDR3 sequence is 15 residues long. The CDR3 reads CASSGPSGMTGELFF. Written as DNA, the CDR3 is TGTGCCAGCAGTGGGCCTAGCGGGATGACCGGGGAGCTGTTTTTT.

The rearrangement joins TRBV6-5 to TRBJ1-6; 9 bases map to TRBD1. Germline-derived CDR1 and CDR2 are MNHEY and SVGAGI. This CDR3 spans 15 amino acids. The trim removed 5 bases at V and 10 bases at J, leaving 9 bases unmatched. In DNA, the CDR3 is TGTGCCAGCAGTCCTTTGACAGGGGGAGACTCACCCCTCCACTTT. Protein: CASSPLTGGDSPLHF.

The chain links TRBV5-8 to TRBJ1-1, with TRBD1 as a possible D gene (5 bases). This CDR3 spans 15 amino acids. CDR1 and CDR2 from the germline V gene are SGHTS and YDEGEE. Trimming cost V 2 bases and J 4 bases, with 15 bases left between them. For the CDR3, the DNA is TGTGCCAGCAGCTTTTACCGGGGGGTGGCCACTGAAGCTTTCTTT. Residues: CASSFYRGVATEAFF. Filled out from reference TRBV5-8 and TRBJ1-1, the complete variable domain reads EAGVTQSPTHLIKTRGQQATLRCSPISGHTSVYWYQQALGLGLQFLLWYDEGEERNRGNFPPRFSGRQFPNYSSELNVNALELEDSALYLCASSFYRGVATEAFFGQGTRLTVV.

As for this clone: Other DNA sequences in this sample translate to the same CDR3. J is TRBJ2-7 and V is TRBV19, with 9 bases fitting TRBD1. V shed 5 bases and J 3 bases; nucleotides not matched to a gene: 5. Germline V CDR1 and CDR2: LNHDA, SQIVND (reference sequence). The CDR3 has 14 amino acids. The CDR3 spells CASSEPGQGYEQYF. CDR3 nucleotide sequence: TGTGCCAGTAGTGAGCCGGGACAGGGCTACGAGCAGTACTTC. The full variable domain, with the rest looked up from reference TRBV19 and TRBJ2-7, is DGGITQSPKYLFRKEGQNVTLSCEQNLNHDAMYWYRQDPGQGLRLIYYSQIVNDFQKGDIAEGYSVSREKKESFPLTVTSAQKNPTAFYLCASSEPGQGYEQYFGPGTRLTVT.

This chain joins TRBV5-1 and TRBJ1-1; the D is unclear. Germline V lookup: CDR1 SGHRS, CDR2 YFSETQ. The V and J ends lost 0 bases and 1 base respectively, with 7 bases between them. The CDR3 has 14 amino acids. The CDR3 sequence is CASSLGGSNTEAFF. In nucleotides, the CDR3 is TGCGCCAGCAGCTTGGGGGGTTCGAACACTGAAGCTTTCTTT.

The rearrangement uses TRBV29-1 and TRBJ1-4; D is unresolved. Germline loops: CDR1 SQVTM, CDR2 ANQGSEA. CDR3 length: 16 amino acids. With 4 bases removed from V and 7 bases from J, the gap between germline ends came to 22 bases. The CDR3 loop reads CSVARGGARGFEKLFF. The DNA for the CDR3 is TGCAGCGTTGCTAGAGGAGGAGCGCGGGGTTTTGAAAAACTGTTTTTT.

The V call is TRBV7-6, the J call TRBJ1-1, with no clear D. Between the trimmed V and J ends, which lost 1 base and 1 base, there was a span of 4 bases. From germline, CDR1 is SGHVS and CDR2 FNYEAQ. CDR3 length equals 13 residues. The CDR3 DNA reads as TGTGCCAGCAGCTTAGGGTCGAACACTGAAGCTTTCTTT. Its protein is CASSLGSNTEAFF.